One and the same sample provided the 3 T cell receptor beta chains below, sequenced in a study of CD4 T cells in relation to SARS-CoV-2 and coronaviruses (dated by TCRdb to the early 2020s). Library construction relied on the immunoSEQ multiplex PCR assay. TCRdb mirrors the immuneACCESS table, restricted to in-frame sequences. Some clones are absent from its copies; in checked studies, under half trace to an unresolved V gene, and the reason for the others is unknown. The sample table contains about 38,000 clones; only one count was recorded for 82% of them. The leading ten clones occupy 3.5% to 5% of the sample. These TCRs are of unknown antigen specificity. What was sequenced was naive CD4+ T cells from PBMCs, cultured in vitro. Per the publication, the cell subset or site label means: naive CD4+ T cells isolated by negative enrichment. These receptor sequences come from an adult with COVID-19.

This clone came up a few times. V and J are TRBV12-5 and TRBJ1-3; D unresolved. The CDR3 totals 11 residues. Trimming cost V 6 bases and J 4 bases, with 4 bases left between them. Germline V gives CDR1 LGHNT, CDR2 FRNRAP. The CDR3 bases are TGTGCTAGTGGGTCCGGAAACACCATATATTTT. This encodes CASGSGNTIYF.

The chain carries TRBV19 and TRBJ2-7, with TRBD1 identical over 9 bases. This CDR3 region has 13 residues. Per the germline V gene, CDR1 is LNHDA and CDR2 is SQIVND (reference sequence). V lost 10 bases and J lost 4; bases outside the gene matches: 8. The CDR3 loop is CATQDRGEYEQYF. Here the CDR3 DNA reads TGTGCCACCCAGGACAGGGGCGAATACGAGCAGTACTTC.

As for this clone: Different DNA sequences within this sample yield the same CDR3. The chain combines TRBV9 with TRBJ2-3; D gene ambiguous. The V end was cut by 0 bases, the J end by 6 bases, with 5 bases between. The CDR3 spans 12 residues. Germline CDR1 SGDLS, CDR2 YYNGEE. CDR3 sequence reads: CASSVVGDTQYF. The DNA of the CDR3 is TGTGCCAGCAGCGTAGTGGGGGATACGCAGTATTTT. Based on the CDR3 plus reference TRBV9 and TRBJ2-3, the full variable domain is DSGVTQTPKHLITATGQRVTLRCSPRSGDLSVYWYQQSLDQGLQFLIQYYNGEERAKGNILERFSAQQFPDLHSELNLSSLELGDSALYFCASSVVGDTQYFGPGTRLTVL.